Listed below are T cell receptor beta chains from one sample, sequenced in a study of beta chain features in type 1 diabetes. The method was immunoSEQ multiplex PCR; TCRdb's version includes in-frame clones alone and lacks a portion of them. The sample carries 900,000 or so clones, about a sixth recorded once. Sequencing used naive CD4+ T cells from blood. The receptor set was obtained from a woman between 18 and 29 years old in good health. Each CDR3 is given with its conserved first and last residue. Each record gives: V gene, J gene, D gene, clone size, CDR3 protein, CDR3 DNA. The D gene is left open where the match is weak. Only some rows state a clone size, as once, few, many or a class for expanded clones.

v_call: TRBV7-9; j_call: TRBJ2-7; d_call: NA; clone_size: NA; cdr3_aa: CASSSTKTANEQYF; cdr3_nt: TGTGCCAGCAGCTCGACCAAAACAGCGAACGAGCAGTACTTC
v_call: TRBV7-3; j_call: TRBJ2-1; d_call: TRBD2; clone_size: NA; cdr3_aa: CASSFEREGEQFF; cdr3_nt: TGTGCCAGCAGCTTCGAGCGGGAGGGTGAGCAGTTCTTC
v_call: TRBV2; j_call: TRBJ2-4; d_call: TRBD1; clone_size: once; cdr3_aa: CASRDPGQPLKQYF; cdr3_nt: TGTGCCAGCAGGGACCCGGGACAGCCTCTTAAGCAGTACTTC
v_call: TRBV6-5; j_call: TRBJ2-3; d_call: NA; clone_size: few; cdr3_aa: CASSSGASWDTQYF; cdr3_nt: TGTGCCAGCAGTTCCGGGGCCTCGTGGGATACGCAGTATTTT
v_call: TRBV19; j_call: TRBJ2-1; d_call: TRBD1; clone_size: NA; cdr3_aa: CATRPPGGNEQFF; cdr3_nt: TGTGCCACCCGGCCCCCAGGGGGCAATGAGCAGTTCTTC
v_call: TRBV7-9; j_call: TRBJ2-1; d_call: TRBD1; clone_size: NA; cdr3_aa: CASSFGTGHNEQFF; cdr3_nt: TGTGCCAGCAGCTTTGGGACAGGGCATAATGAGCAGTTCTTC
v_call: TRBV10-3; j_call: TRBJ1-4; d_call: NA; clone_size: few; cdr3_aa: CAISERGEQSNEKLFF; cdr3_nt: TGTGCCATCAGTGAGCGCGGTGAACAATCTAATGAAAAACTGTTTTTT
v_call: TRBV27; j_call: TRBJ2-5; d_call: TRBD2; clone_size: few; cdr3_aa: CASTPRGRGVGETQYF; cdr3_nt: TGTGCCAGCACGCCCCGCGGGCGGGGGGTAGGGGAGACCCAGTACTTC
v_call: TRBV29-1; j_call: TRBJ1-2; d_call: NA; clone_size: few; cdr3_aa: CSAAKVGGYTF; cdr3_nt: TGCAGCGCCGCCAAAGTGGGGGGCTACACCTTC
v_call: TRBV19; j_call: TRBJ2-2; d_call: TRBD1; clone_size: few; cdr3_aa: CASSVQGSTGELFF; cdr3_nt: TGTGCCAGTAGTGTACAGGGGAGCACCGGGGAGCTGTTTTTT
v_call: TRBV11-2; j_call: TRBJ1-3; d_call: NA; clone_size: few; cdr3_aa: CASSLANPRSNTIYF; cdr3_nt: TGTGCCAGCAGCTTGGCGAACCCAAGGTCAAACACCATATATTTT
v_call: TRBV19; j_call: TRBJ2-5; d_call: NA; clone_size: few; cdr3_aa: CASRFGTGMGETQYF; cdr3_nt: TGTGCCAGTAGATTCGGGACGGGCATGGGCGAGACCCAGTACTTC
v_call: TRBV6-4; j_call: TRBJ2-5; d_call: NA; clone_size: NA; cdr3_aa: CASGSGAGLPAETQYF; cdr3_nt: TGTGCCAGCGGTTCGGGGGCGGGCCTGCCGGCAGAGACCCAGTACTTC
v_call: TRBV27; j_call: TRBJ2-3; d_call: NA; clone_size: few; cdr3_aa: CASSPLASTDTQYF; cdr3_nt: TGTGCCAGCAGCCCCCTAGCTAGCACAGATACGCAGTATTTT
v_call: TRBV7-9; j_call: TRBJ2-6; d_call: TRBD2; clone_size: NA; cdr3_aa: CASSGRLAGGISGANVLTF; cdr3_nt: TGTGCCAGCAGCGGACGACTAGCGGGAGGAATCTCTGGGGCCAACGTCCTGACTTTC
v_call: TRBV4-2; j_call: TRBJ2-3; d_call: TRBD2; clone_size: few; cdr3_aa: CASSHLAGDTDTQYF; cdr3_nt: TGTGCCAGCAGCCACCTAGCGGGAGACACAGATACGCAGTATTTT
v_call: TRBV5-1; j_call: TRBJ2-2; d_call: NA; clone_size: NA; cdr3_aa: CASSPLANTGELFF; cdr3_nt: TGCGCCAGCAGCCCACTCGCGAACACCGGGGAGCTGTTTTTT
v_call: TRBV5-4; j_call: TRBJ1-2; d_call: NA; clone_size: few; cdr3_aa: CASSVRQDGYTF; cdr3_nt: TGTGCCAGCAGCGTAAGACAGGATGGCTACACCTTC
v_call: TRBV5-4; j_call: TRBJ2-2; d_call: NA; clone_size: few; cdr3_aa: CASSLALGGELFF; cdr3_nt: TGTGCCAGCAGCTTGGCCCTCGGCGGGGAGCTGTTTTTT
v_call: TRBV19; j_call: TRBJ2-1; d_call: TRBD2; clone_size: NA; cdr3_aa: CASSTRTSGSPEQFF; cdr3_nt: TGTGCCAGTAGTACTCGGACTAGCGGGAGTCCCGAGCAGTTCTTC
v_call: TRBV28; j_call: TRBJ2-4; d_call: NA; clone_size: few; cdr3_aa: CASSPARGNIQYF; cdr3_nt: TGTGCCAGCAGCCCGGCAAGGGGAAACATTCAGTACTTC
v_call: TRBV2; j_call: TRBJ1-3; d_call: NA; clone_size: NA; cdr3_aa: CASRPSEGLGNTIYF; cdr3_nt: TGTGCCAGCAGGCCCAGCGAGGGATTAGGAAACACCATATATTTT
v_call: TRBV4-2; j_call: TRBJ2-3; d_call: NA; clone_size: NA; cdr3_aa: CASSQVSADTQYF; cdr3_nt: TGTGCCAGCAGCCAAGTTTCGGCGGATACGCAGTATTTT
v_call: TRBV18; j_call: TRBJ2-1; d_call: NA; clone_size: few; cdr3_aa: CASSPRDSYNEQFF; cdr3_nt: TGTGCCAGCTCACCCAGGGACTCCTACAATGAGCAGTTCTTC
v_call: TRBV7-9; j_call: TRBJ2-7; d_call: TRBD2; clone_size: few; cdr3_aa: CASSLGLAGSPYEQYF; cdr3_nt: TGTGCCAGCAGCCTAGGGCTAGCGGGATCCCCCTACGAGCAGTACTTC
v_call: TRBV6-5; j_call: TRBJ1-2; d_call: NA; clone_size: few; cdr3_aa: CASGRVFGYTF; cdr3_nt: TGTGCCAGCGGGAGGGTCTTTGGCTACACCTTC
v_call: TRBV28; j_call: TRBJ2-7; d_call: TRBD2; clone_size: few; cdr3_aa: CASSPGTSGSYEQYF; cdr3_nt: TGTGCCAGCAGTCCCGGGACTAGCGGCTCCTACGAGCAGTACTTC
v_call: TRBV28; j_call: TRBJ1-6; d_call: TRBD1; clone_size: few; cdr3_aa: CASSETGGYSPLHF; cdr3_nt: TGTGCCAGCAGCGAGACAGGGGGCTACTCACCCCTCCACTTT
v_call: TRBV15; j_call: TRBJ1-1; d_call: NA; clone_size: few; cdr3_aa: CATSRVSRGLAEAFF; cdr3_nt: TGTGCCACCAGCAGAGTATCCCGGGGGTTGGCTGAAGCTTTCTTT
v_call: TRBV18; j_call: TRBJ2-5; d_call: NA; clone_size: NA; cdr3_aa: CASSPPSSRETQYF; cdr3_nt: TGTGCCAGCTCACCTCCCAGTTCGCGGGAGACCCAGTACTTC
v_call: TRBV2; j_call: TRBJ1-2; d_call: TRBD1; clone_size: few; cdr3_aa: CASRGQGNGTYGYTF; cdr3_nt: TGTGCCAGCAGGGGACAGGGGAACGGGACCTATGGCTACACCTTC
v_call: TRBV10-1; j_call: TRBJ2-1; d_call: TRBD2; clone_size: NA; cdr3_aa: CASSNHGLAGYNEQFF; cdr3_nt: TGCGCCAGCAGTAATCACGGACTAGCGGGCTACAATGAGCAGTTCTTC
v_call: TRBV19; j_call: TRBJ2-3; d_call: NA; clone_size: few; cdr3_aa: CACAVEGAGDTQYF; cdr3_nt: TGTGCCTGCGCCGTGGAGGGGGCCGGAGATACGCAGTATTTT
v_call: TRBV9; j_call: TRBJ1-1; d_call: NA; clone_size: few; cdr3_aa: CASSVDTGAEAFF; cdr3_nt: TGTGCCAGCAGCGTAGATACCGGCGCTGAAGCTTTCTTT
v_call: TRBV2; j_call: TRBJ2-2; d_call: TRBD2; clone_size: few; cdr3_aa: CASRVAGASANTGELFF; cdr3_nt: TGTGCCAGCAGGGTAGCGGGAGCCTCTGCGAACACCGGGGAGCTGTTTTTT
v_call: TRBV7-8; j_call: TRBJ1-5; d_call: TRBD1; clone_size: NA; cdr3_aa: CASSLEGALSNQPQHF; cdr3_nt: TGTGCCAGCAGCTTAGAGGGGGCTCTGAGCAATCAGCCCCAGCATTTT
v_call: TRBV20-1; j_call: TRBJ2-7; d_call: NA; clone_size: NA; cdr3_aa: CSATTSYEQYF; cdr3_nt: TGCAGTGCCACCACAAGCTACGAGCAGTACTTC
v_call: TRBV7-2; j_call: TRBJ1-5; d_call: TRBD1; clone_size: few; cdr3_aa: CASSIRGGQPQHF; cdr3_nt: TGTGCCAGCAGCATCAGGGGGGGGCAGCCCCAGCATTTT
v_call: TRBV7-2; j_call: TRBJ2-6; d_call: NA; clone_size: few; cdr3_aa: CASSSSSGANVLTF; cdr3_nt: TGTGCCAGCAGCTCTAGCTCTGGGGCCAACGTCCTGACTTTC
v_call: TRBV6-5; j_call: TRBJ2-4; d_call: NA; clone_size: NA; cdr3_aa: CASSYSGLAKNIQYF; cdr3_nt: TGTGCCAGCAGTTACTCTGGCCTAGCCAAAAACATTCAGTACTTC
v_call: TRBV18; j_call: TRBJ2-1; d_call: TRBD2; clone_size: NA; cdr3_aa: CASSPPAGGSYNEQFF; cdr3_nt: TGTGCCAGCTCACCCCCAGCGGGAGGATCCTACAATGAGCAGTTCTTC
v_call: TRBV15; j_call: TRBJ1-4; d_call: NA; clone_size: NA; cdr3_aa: CATSKGRTNEKLFF; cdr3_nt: TGTGCCACCAGCAAAGGGCGAACTAATGAAAAACTGTTTTTT